This T cell receptor (beta chain) was found in a study of blood T cell repertoires in COVID-19. Study overall: COVID-19 samples, acute and convalescent, were from the United States, Italy and Spain. Sources were T cells, B-cell-depleted T cells, or PBMCs; the material itself was cDNA or gDNA.

Authors' methods: The authors estimated nucleated cell counts from reference gene primer amplification. Method: immunoSEQ multiplex PCR; TCRdb's copy keeps in-frame clones and lacks some. Clone size and V and J calls were adopted from that table, with D and trimming inferred from the DNA. The sample records roughly 280,000 clones, roughly nine tenths being singletons. The CDR3 is 14 amino acids. V was clipped by 0 bases and J by 8 bases; unmatched bases: 5. From germline, CDR1 is SGHDT and CDR2 YYEEEE. The specimen was peripheral blood. The clonotype originates from a woman aged 45-65 years who had recovered from COVID-19. The gene calls are TRBV5-6 and TRBJ1-2, with TRBD1 identical over 9 bases. The CDR3 DNA reads as TGTGCCAGCAGCTTGGACAGGGGGCCAGGAGGCTACACCTTC. This gives the protein CASSLDRGPGGYTF.